This T cell receptor beta chain comes out of a study of blood T cell repertoires in COVID-19. Background on the study: T cells, B-cell-depleted T cells, or PBMCs provided the cDNA or gDNA that served as material.

Germline values: CDR1 SGHRS, CDR2 YFSETQ. The J segment lost 3 bases and the V segment lost 3 bases, leaving 8 bases of the junction unmatched. The CDR3 runs to 16 residues. Data came from immunoSEQ multiplex PCR; TCRdb stores just in-frame clones and leaves some out. The table has about 91,000 clones, around 90% seen once. This chain uses TRBV5-1 with TRBJ2-3; 9 bases align to TRBD1. The sequencing sample was made of peripheral blood. The TCR was taken from a woman aged 70-85 years with acute or convalescent COVID-19. CDR3 bases: TGCGCCAGCAGCTACTCACCGGGACAGGGTACAGATACGCAGTATTTT. Its translation is CASSYSPGQGTDTQYF.